Reported below is one T cell receptor (beta chain). The antigen is undetermined. The data stem from a study of shared clonotypes between healthy human individuals. It was CD45RO-negative cells, positively selected for CCR7, that made up naive CD8 cells, with terminally differentiated effector memory CD45RA+ cells excluded. Nashville, Tennessee was home to all donors, each a Caucasian adult. Sorted-subset replicate PCR reactions were performed with approximately 0.2 ug DNA, corresponding to 25,000 to 35,000 T cell genomes. Methods used by the authors: Junction-only immunoSEQ data arrived without quality scores, meaning filtering differed. Some clones are missing from TCRdb's copy, which holds only in-frame ones; the method was immunoSEQ multiplex PCR. D and trimming come from the DNA, and the V and J calls and clone size come from that table. The sample has a few million clones; just under 95% are singletons.

Study-wide results and caveats: Non-shared clonotypes displayed generation probabilities falling below those of clonotypes present in all four donors.

This sequence originates from a man between 18 and 29 years old in good health. Some clones in this sample may be carry-over from other donors' samples. The sequenced sample was naive CD8+ T cells from PBMCs.

The CDR3 is CASSLSNRGTGELFF. In DNA form, the CDR3 reads TGTGCCAGCAGTCTCTCGAACAGGGGCACCGGGGAGCTGTTTTTT. The genes are TRBV28 and TRBJ2-2, with 7 bases fitting TRBD1. Germline V gene data show CDR1 as MDHEN and CDR2 as SYDVKM. V lost 5 bases, J lost 4 bases, and 7 bases stayed unmatched. CDR3 length: 15 residues.